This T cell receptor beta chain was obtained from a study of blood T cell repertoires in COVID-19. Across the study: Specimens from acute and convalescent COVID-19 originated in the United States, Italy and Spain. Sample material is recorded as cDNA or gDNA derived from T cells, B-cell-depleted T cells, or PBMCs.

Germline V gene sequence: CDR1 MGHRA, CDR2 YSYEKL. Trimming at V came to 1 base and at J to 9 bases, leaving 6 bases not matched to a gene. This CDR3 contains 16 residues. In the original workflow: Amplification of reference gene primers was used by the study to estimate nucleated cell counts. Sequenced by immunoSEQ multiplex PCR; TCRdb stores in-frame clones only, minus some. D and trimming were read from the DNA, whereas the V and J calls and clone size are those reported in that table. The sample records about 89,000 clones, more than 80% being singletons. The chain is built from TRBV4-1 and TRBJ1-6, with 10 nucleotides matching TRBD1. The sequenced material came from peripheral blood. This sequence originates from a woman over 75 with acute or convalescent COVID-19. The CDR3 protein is CASSQVIGTGVSPLHF. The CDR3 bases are TGCGCCAGCAGCCAAGTTATCGGGACAGGGGTTTCACCCCTCCACTTT.